This T cell receptor beta chain was sequenced for a study of CD8 T cells in ankylosing spondylitis. Study-wide results and limits: A TCR beta motif of about 8 highly homologous variants seemed to mark ankylosing spondylitis blood. Significant enrichment of disease-linked clones was reported in matched ankylosing spondylitis synovial fluid. Disease-linked clones had a CD8+ phenotype and relatively low frequency in peripheral blood. Some of the motif variants had earlier been found in reactive arthritis patients' fluid and blood.

V lost 0 bases, J lost 4 bases, and 6 bases stayed unmatched. From germline, CDR1 is MNHEY and CDR2 SVGAGI. This CDR3 contains 16 residues. Quantitative 5'-RACE was performed with molecular barcodes, and it yielded the TCR beta libraries. Via MiXCR, TCRdb re-called the 5' RACE reads, giving one row per CDR3 protein. The table includes approximately 500,000 distinct CDR3 sequences, about 12% detected once. As for this clonotype: The antigen remains undetermined.

Sequenced sample: blood, either unsorted or a sorted T cell fraction (not recorded which). The receptor was derived from a male donor with ankylosing spondylitis. V is TRBV6-5 and J is TRBJ2-1, with 7 positions matching TRBD2. CDR3 sequence reads: CASSYSSAGVYNEQFF. Written as DNA, the CDR3 is TGTGCCAGCAGTTACTCGAGCGCGGGGGTGTACAATGAGCAGTTCTTC.